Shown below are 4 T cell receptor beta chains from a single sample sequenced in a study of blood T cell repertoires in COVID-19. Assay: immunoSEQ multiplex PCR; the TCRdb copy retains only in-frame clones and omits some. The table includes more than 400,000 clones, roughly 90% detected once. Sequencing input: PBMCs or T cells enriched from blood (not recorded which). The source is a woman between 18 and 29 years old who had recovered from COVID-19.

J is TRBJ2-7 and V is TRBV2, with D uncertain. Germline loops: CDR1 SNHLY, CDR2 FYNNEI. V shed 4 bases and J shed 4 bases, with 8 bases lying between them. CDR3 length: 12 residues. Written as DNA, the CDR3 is TGTGCCAGCAGTGCTGCCGGGTACGAGCAGTACTTC. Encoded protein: CASSAAGYEQYF. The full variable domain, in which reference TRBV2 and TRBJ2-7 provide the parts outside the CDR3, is EPEVTQTPSHQVTQMGQEVILRCVPISNHLYFYWYRQILGQKVEFLVSFYNNEISEKSEIFDDQFSVERPDGSNFTLKIRSTKLEDSAMYFCASSAAGYEQYFGPGTRLTVT.

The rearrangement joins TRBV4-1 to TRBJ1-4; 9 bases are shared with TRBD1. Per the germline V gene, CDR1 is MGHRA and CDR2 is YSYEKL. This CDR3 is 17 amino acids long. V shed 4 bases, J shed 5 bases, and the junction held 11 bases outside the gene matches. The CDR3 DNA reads TGCGCCAGCAGCCCCCTGGGACAGGGCCAGATAAATGAAAAACTGTTTTTT. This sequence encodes CASSPLGQGQINEKLFF.

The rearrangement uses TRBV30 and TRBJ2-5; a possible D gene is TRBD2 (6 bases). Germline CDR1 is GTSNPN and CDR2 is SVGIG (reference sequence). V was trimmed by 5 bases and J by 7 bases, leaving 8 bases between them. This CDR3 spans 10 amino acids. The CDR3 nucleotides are TGTGCCTGGGGGAGGCGGACCCAGTACTTC. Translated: CAWGRRTQYF.

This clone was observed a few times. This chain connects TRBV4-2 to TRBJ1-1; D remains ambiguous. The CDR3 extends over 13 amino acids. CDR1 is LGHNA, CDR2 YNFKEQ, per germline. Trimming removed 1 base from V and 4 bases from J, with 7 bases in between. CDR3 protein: CASSQGEATEAFF. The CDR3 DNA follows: TGTGCCAGCAGCCAAGGGGAGGCCACTGAAGCTTTCTTT.